Each of the 21 T cell receptor beta chains below was sequenced from the same sample in a study of siplizumab effects on memory and regulatory T cells. The assay was immunoSEQ multiplex PCR, and TCRdb's table has in-frame clones only and misses some. The sample records tens of thousands of clones, around 90% being singletons. Input material: Tregs sorted from blood. These receptors all come from a human donor in good health.

The CDR3 bases are TGTGCCAGCAGCTTCCAGGGATCCACAGATACGCAGTATTTT. It specifies CASSFQGSTDTQYF. V usage is TRBV11-2 and J usage is TRBJ2-3; D is possibly TRBD1 (5 bases). CDR3 length equals 14 residues. V dropped 3 bases and J dropped 2 bases, with 9 bases sitting between them. In germline, CDR1 is SGHAT, CDR2 FQNNGV.

The chain recombines TRBV7-8 with TRBJ2-1, with a weak D call TRBD2 (5 bases). The CDR3 length is 15 residues. Between the trimmed V and J ends, which lost 1 base and 9 bases, there was a span of 16 bases. The germline gives CDR1 SGHVS, CDR2 FQNEAQ. The CDR3 protein is CASSLGWASRGEQFF. For the CDR3, the DNA is TGTGCCAGCAGCTTAGGCTGGGCCAGCCGGGGTGAGCAGTTCTTC.

The chain has TRBV19 and TRBJ1-1; D gene unclear. Per germline, CDR1 LNHDA and CDR2 SQIVND (reference sequence). The V and J ends lost 4 bases and 2 bases respectively, with 17 bases between them. The CDR3 covers 16 residues. The CDR3: CASSTYIREANTEAFF. In DNA, the CDR3 is TGTGCCAGTAGTACATATATTCGGGAAGCAAACACTGAAGCTTTCTTT.

J is TRBJ1-2 and V is TRBV12-2; no check of the table's D call, TRBD1, against the DNA was made. TRBV12-2 is a pseudogene locus. CDR3 length: 14 residues. The CDR3 is CASRFGDSDYGYTF. CDR3 DNA: TGTGCAAGTCGGTTCGGGGACAGCGACTATGGCTACACCTTC.

The chain recombines TRBV20-1 with TRBJ2-7; D unresolved. The V end was cut by 7 bases, the J end by 2 bases, with 9 bases between. The CDR3 contains 11 residues. Germline assignment: CDR1 DFQATT and CDR2 SNEGSKA (reference sequence). This CDR3 reads CSGEVAYEQYF. In DNA form, the CDR3 reads TGCAGTGGAGAGGTTGCCTACGAGCAGTACTTC.

The gene calls are TRBV7-2 and TRBJ1-2; weak D call: TRBD1 (6 bases). The CDR3 spans 17 residues. V was clipped by 2 bases and J by 0 bases, with 16 bases between them. CDR1 is SGHTA, CDR2 FQGNSA, per germline. The chain's CDR3 is CASSLREGGRANYGYTF. In nucleotides, the CDR3 is TGTGCCAGCAGCTTAAGGGAAGGGGGGAGAGCTAACTATGGCTACACCTTC.

The chain recombines TRBV25-1 with TRBJ2-2; D not resolved. Germline values: CDR1 MGHDK, CDR2 SYGVNS. The CDR3 has 13 amino acids. V lost 1 base to trimming and J lost 12 bases, with 12 bases between them. The CDR3 loop reads CASSESPLSKLFF. In DNA form, the CDR3 reads TGTGCCAGCAGTGAATCGCCGCTTTCGAAGCTGTTTTTT.

With regard to this clone: At one boundary the junction diverges from the germline segment, which might be a read error. Additional DNA sequences in this sample encode the identical CDR3. The chain links TRBV27 to TRBJ2-7, with a weak D call TRBD2 (6 bases). The CDR3 has 12 amino acids. Per the germline V gene, CDR1 is MNHEY and CDR2 is SMNVEV (reference sequence). The CDR3: CASGLNRYEQYF. The CDR3 bases are TGCGCCAGCGGGCTGAACCGCTACGAGCAGTACTTC.

The chain has TRBV12-5 and TRBJ1-3; D call uncertain. From germline, CDR1 is LGHNT and CDR2 FRNRAP. V was pared by 7 bases and J by 3 bases, with 13 bases between. The CDR3 sequence is 14 residues long. CDR3 nucleotides: TGTGCTAGTGCCATTGAGGGAGGTGGAAACACCATATATTTT. The encoded protein is CASAIEGGGNTIYF. Using reference TRBV12-5 and TRBJ1-3 for the parts outside the CDR3, the full variable domain is DARVTQTPRHKVTEMGQEVTMRCQPILGHNTVFWYRQTMMQGLELLAYFRNRAPLDDSGMPKDRFSAEMPDATLATLKIQPSEPRDSAVYFCASAIEGGGNTIYFGEGSWLTVV.

The chain recombines TRBV28 with TRBJ1-3; D gene unclear. V gave up 3 bases and J gave up 4 bases, with 16 bases separating them. This CDR3 has 16 residues. Germline CDR1 and CDR2: MDHEN and SYDVKM. The CDR3: CASSFGGSLRGNTIYF. The CDR3 nucleotides are TGTGCCAGCAGTTTCGGAGGGAGCCTTAGGGGAAACACCATATATTTT. Filled out from reference TRBV28 and TRBJ1-3, the complete variable domain reads DVKVTQSSRYLVKRTGEKVFLECVQDMDHENMFWYRQDPGLGLRLIYFSYDVKMKEKGDIPEGYSVSREKKERFSLILESASTNQTSMYLCASSFGGSLRGNTIYFGEGSWLTVV.

By frequency in the sample, this clone is medium-sized. CDR3 residues: CASSLQGASTDTQYF. For the CDR3, the DNA is TGTGCCAGCAGCCTGCAGGGAGCGAGCACAGATACGCAGTATTTT. V and J are TRBV7-9 and TRBJ2-3; D is possibly TRBD1 or TRBD2 (5 bases each). The CDR3 has 15 amino acids. Germline V gene lookup returns CDR1 SEHNR and CDR2 FQNEAQ (reference sequence). V was clipped by 5 bases and J by 0 bases, with 12 bases between them.

The V call is TRBV7-9, the J call TRBJ2-1; the D gene is possibly TRBD2 (6 bases). Germline loops: CDR1 SEHNR, CDR2 FQNEAQ (reference sequence). Between the trimmed V and J ends, which lost 1 base and 5 bases, there was a span of 24 bases. The CDR3 consists of 19 residues. CDR3 DNA: TGTGCCAGCAGCTTAGGTCTAGCTGGGGGGTTTAGGCTTGACAATGAGCAGTTCTTC. Protein: CASSLGLAGGFRLDNEQFF.

This clone was found once. This sequence joins TRBV19 and TRBJ2-1, with TRBD2 matching over 10 bases. The V gene's germline CDR1 is LNHDA and CDR2 SQIVND (reference sequence). J gave up 2 bases and V 3 bases, and 1 base lay outside the gene matches. The CDR3 consists of 15 residues. The CDR3 region has the DNA TGTGCCAGTAGTATTACTAGCGGGACCTACAATGAGCAGTTCTTC. Encoded protein: CASSITSGTYNEQFF.

This rearrangement joins TRBV19 to TRBJ1-3; tentative D call: TRBD1 (5 bases). Germline values: CDR1 LNHDA, CDR2 SQIVND (reference sequence). Trimming removed 3 bases from V and 4 bases from J, with 16 bases in between. The CDR3 is 16 amino acids. The CDR3 bases are TGTGCCAGTAGTATTTCGGCAGGGTGGCGCGGAAACACCATATATTTT. Protein: CASSISAGWRGNTIYF.

The rearrangement joins TRBV28 to TRBJ2-5; 9 bases are a match to TRBD1. The CDR3 runs to 14 residues. V lost 5 bases, J lost 7 bases, and 8 bases stayed unmatched. The germline CDR1 and CDR2 sequences are MDHEN and SYDVKM. This chain's CDR3 is CASSPGTGRRTQYF. The CDR3 DNA reads TGTGCCAGCAGTCCCGGGACAGGGAGACGGACCCAGTACTTC.

The chain employs TRBV19 and TRBJ1-1; D gene uncertain. V gave up 6 bases and J gave up 6 bases, with 14 bases separating them. CDR3 size: 13 residues. Germline CDR1 LNHDA, CDR2 SQIVND (reference sequence). The CDR3 is CASRTPGRPEAFF. Here the CDR3 DNA reads TGTGCCAGTAGAACACCGGGGAGGCCTGAAGCTTTCTTT.

V gene TRBV5-5 combines with J gene TRBJ2-5, with 7 bases fitting TRBD1. Trimming took 3 bases from V and 0 from J; bases not matched to a gene: 8. Looked up from germline, CDR1 is SGHKS and CDR2 is YYEKEE (reference sequence). This CDR3 region has 16 residues. The CDR3 here is CASSSSLQGYQETQYF. The CDR3 DNA sequence: TGTGCCAGCAGCTCATCTTTACAGGGGTACCAAGAGACCCAGTACTTC.

This clone turned up a few times. The chain is built from TRBV18 and TRBJ2-7; TRBD1 matches at 7 bases. The CDR3 runs to 14 residues. The ends lost 6 bases at V and 4 bases at J; junction bases unmatched: 9. Germline assignment: CDR1 KGHSH and CDR2 LQKENI. The CDR3 sequence: CASSLDRAPYEQYF. CDR3 nucleotide sequence: TGTGCCAGCTCGCTTGACAGGGCTCCGTACGAGCAGTACTTC.

This rearrangement joins TRBV18 to TRBJ1-1; D is unclear. Deletions cut 2 bases from V and 1 base from J, with 17 bases between. The CDR3 contains 17 residues. Germline CDR1 KGHSH, CDR2 LQKENI. The CDR3 sequence: CASSPIPGKAPNTEAFF. CDR3 sequence (DNA): TGTGCCAGCTCACCAATCCCGGGGAAAGCTCCGAACACTGAAGCTTTCTTT.

The V and J genes are TRBV7-9 and TRBJ1-6, with 7 bases fitting TRBD1. J gave up 10 bases and V 5 bases, and 5 bases lay outside the gene matches. The length of the CDR3 is 13 residues. The germline V gene has CDR1 SEHNR and CDR2 FQNEAQ (reference sequence). CDR3 in DNA: TGTGCCAGCAGCACCGGGACAGTCTCACCCCTCCACTTT. Protein product: CASSTGTVSPLHF.

The gene calls are TRBV4-1 and TRBJ1-2; the D gene is possibly TRBD1 (5 bases). Trimming left V 5 bases short and J 2 bases short, with 18 bases between. Germline V CDR1 and CDR2: MGHRA, YSYEKL. CDR3 length equals 16 residues. This chain's CDR3 is CASSFRIPGTNYGYTF. The CDR3 DNA reads TGCGCCAGCAGCTTCCGGATCCCCGGGACCAACTATGGCTACACCTTC.